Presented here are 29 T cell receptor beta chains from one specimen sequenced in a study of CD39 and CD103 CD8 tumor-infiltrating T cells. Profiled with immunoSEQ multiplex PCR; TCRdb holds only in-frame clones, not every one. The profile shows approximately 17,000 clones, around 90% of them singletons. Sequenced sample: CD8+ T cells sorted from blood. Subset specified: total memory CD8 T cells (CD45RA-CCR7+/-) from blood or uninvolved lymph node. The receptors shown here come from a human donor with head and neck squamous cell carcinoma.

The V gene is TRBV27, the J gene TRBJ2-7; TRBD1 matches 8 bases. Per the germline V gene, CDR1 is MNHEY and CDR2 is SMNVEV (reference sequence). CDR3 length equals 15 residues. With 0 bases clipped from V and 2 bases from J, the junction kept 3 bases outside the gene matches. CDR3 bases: TGTGCCAGCAGTTTATCCAGGACAGGGCCCTACGAGCAGTACTTC. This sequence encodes CASSLSRTGPYEQYF.

Here the CDR3 DNA reads TGTGCCAGTAGTACGGCCGTATATTCACCCCTCCACTTT. Translated: CASSTAVYSPLHF. The V call is TRBV19, the J call TRBJ1-6; D gene uncertain. Germline V gives CDR1 LNHDA, CDR2 SQIVND (reference sequence). This CDR3 contains 13 residues. V shed 4 bases and J shed 8 bases, with 9 bases lying between them.

The CDR3 DNA reads TGCGCCAGCAGCCAAATATTAGGGGGTGGCGAGCAGTACTTC. Translation: CASSQILGGGEQYF. This chain links TRBV4-1 with TRBJ2-7; D might be TRBD1 (6 bases). Germline V gene data show CDR1 as MGHRA and CDR2 as YSYEKL. The CDR3 has 14 residues. Between the trimmed V and J ends, which lost 2 bases and 6 bases, there was a span of 14 bases.

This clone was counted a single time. CDR3 in amino acids: CSVPVGGAQGDTEAFF. The CDR3 DNA is TGCAGCGTGCCAGTGGGGGGGGCGCAGGGAGACACTGAAGCTTTCTTT. The gene calls are TRBV29-1 and TRBJ1-1, with D possibly being TRBD1 (6 bases). This CDR3 has 16 residues. The V end was cut by 6 bases, the J end by 3 bases, with 23 bases between. CDR1 and CDR2 from the germline V gene are SQVTM and ANQGSEA. Full variable domain (outside the CDR3, taken from reference TRBV29-1 and TRBJ1-1): SAVISQKPSRDICQRGTSLTIQCQVDSQVTMMFWYRQQPGQSLTLIATANQGSEATYESGFVIDKFPISRPNLTFSTLTVSNMSPEDSSIYLCSVPVGGAQGDTEAFFGQGTRLTVV.

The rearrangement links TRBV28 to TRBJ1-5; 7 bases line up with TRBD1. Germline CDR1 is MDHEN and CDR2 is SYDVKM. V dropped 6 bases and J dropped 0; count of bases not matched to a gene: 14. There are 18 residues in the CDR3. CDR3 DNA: TGTGCCAGCAGCCGGACAGGAGAAGAGCCAAATAGCAATCAGCCCCAGCATTTT. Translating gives CASSRTGEEPNSNQPQHF.

The CDR3 nucleotides read TGTGCCCTCTTGATCACCTTCTATGGCTACACCTTC. Translating gives CALLITFYGYTF. The chain combines TRBV30 with TRBJ1-2; the D is unclear. The CDR3 consists of 12 residues. Trimming stripped 8 bases from V and 4 bases from J, with 14 bases between. CDR1 and CDR2 from the germline V gene are GTSNPN and SVGIG (reference sequence).

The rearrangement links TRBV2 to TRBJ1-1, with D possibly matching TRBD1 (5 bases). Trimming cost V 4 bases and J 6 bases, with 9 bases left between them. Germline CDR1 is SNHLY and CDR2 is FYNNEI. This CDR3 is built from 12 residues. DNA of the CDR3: TGTGCCAGCAGTGCGGGGACCCCTGAAGCTTTCTTT. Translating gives CASSAGTPEAFF.

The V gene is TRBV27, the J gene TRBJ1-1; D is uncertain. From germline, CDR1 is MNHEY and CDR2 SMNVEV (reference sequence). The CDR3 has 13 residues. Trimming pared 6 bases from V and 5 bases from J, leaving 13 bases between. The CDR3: CASRHLRGTEAFF. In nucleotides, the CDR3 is TGTGCCAGCAGACACTTACGAGGAACTGAAGCTTTCTTT.

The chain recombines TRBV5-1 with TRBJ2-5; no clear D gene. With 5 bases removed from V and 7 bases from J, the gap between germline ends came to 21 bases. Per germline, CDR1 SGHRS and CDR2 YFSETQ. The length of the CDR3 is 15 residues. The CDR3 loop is CASRPLPELFGTQYF. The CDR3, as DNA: TGCGCCAGCAGACCACTCCCTGAGCTGTTTGGGACCCAGTACTTC.

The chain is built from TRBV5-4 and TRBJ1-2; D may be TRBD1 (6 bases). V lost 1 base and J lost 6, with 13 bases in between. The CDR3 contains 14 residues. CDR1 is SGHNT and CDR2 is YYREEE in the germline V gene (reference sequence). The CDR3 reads CASSLTGARHGYTF. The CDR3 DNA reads TGTGCCAGCAGCTTGACGGGGGCGCGGCATGGCTACACCTTC.

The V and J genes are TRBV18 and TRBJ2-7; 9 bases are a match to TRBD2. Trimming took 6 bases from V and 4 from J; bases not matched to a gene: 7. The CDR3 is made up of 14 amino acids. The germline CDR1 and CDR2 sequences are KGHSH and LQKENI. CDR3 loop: CASSDSGGVYEQYF. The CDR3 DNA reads TGTGCCAGCTCCGATAGCGGGGGAGTTTACGAGCAGTACTTC.

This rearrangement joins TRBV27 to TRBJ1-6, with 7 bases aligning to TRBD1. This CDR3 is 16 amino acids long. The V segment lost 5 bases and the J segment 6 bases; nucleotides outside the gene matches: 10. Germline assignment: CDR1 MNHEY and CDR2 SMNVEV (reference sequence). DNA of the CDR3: TGTGCCAGCAGTCACCCCCGGACAGGACTTAATTCACCCCTCCACTTT. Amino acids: CASSHPRTGLNSPLHF.

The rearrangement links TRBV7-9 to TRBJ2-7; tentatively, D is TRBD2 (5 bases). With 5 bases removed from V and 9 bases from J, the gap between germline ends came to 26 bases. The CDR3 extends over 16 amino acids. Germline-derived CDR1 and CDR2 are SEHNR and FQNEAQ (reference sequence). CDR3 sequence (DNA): TGTGCCAGCAGCCCCCGGTCCGGACCGGGGATCATCGGGCAGTACTTC. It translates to CASSPRSGPGIIGQYF.

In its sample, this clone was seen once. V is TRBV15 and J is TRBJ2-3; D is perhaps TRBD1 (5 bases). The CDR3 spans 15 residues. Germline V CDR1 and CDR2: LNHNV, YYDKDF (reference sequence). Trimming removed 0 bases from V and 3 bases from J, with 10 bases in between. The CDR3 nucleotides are TGTGCCACCAGCAGAGAAGGGCAGGGTACAGATACGCAGTATTTT. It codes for CATSREGQGTDTQYF. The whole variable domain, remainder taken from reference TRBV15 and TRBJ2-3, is DAMVIQNPRYQVTQFGKPVTLSCSQTLNHNVMYWYQQKSSQAPKLLFHYYDKDFNNEADTPDNFQSRRPNTSFCFLDIRSPGLGDTAMYLCATSREGQGTDTQYFGPGTRLTVL.

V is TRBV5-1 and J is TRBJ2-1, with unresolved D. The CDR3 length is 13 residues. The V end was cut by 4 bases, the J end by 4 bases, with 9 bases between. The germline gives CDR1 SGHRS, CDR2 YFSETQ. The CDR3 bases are TGCGCCAGCAGCCTCCAGGAGTACAATGAGCAGTTCTTC. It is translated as CASSLQEYNEQFF.

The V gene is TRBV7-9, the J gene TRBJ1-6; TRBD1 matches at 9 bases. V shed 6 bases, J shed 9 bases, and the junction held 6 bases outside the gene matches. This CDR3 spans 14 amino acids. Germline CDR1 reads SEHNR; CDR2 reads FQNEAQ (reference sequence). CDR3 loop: CASSQTGGGSPLHF. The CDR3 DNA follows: TGTGCCAGCAGTCAGACAGGGGGGGGTTCACCCCTCCACTTT.

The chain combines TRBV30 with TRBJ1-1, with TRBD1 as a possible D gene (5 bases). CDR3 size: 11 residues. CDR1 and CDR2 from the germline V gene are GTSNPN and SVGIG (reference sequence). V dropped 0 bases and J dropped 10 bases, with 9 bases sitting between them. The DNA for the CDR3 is TGTGCCTGGAGTGTACTGGGGGGAGCTTTCTTT. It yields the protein CAWSVLGGAFF.

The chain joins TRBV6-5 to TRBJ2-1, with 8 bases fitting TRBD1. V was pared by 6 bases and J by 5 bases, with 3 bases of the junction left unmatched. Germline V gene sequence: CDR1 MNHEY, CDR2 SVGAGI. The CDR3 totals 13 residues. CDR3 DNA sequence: TGTGCCAGCAGCGCAGGGGGCAACAATGAGCAGTTCTTC. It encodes CASSAGGNNEQFF.

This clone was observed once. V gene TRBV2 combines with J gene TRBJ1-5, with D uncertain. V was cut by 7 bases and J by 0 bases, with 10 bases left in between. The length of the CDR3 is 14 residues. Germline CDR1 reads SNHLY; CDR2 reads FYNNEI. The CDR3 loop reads CASTGPYSNQPQHF. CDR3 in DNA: TGTGCCAGCACTGGACCTTATAGCAATCAGCCCCAGCATTTT. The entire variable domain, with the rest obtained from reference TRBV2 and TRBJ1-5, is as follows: EPEVTQTPSHQVTQMGQEVILRCVPISNHLYFYWYRQILGQKVEFLVSFYNNEISEKSEIFDDQFSVERPDGSNFTLKIRSTKLEDSAMYFCASTGPYSNQPQHFGDGTRLSIL.

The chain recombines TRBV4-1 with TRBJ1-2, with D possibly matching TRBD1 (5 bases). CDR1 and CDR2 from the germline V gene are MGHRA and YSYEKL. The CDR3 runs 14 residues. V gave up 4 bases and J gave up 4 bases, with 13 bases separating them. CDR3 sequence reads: CASSPPGGFYGYTF. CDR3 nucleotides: TGCGCCAGCAGCCCCCCCGGGGGTTTCTATGGCTACACCTTC.

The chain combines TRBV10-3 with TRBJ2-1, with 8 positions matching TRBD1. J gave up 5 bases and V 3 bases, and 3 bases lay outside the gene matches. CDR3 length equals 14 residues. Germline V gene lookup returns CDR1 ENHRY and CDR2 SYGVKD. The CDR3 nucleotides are TGTGCCATCAGTGATGGACAGGGACACAATGAGCAGTTCTTC. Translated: CAISDGQGHNEQFF.

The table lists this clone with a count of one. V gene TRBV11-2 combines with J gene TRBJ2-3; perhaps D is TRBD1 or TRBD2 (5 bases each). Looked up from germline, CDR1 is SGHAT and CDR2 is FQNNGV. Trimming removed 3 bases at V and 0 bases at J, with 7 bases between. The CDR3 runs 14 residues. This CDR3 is CASSFGDSTDTQYF. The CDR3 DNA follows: TGTGCCAGCAGCTTTGGGGACAGCACAGATACGCAGTATTTT.

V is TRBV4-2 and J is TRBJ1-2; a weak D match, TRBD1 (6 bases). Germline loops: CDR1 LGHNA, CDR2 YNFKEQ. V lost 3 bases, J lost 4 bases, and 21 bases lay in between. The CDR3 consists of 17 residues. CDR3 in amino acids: CASSQDTRTGARYGYTF. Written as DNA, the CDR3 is TGTGCCAGCAGCCAGGATACCCGGACGGGGGCCCGCTATGGCTACACCTTC.

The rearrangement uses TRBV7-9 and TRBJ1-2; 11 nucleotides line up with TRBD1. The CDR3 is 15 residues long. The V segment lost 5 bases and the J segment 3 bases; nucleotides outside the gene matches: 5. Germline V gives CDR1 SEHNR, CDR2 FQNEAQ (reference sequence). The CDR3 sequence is CASSPGQGAYYGYTF. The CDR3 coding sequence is TGTGCCAGCAGCCCCGGACAGGGGGCATACTATGGCTACACCTTC.

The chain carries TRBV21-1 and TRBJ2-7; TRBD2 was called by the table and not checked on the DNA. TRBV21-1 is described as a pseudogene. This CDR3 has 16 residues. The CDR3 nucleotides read TGTGCCAGCAGCGCCATACTAGCGGGGGGGACCTACGAGCAGTACTTC. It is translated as CASSAILAGGTYEQYF.

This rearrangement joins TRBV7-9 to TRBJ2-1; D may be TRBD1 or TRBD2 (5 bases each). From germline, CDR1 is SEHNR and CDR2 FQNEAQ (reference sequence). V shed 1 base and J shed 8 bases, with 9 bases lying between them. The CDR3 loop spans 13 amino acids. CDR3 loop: CASSLGWDDEQFF. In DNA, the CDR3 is TGTGCCAGCAGCTTAGGGTGGGACGATGAGCAGTTCTTC. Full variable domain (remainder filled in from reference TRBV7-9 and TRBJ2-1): DTGVSQNPRHKITKRGQNVTFRCDPISEHNRLYWYRQTLGQGPEFLTYFQNEAQLEKSRLLSDRFSAERPKGSFSTLEIQRTEQGDSAMYLCASSLGWDDEQFFGPGTRLTVL.

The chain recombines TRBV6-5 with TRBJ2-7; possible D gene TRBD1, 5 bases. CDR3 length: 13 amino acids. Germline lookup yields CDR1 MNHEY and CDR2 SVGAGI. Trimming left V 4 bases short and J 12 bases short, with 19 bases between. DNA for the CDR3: TGTGCCAGCAGTTCTGGTGGGGCGAGACGCGCGTACTTC. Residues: CASSSGGARRAYF.

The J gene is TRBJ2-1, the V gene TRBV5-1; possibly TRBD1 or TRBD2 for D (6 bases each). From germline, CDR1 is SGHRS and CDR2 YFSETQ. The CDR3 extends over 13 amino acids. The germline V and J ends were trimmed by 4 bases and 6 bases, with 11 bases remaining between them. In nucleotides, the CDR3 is TGCGCCAGCAGCGGGGGGCCCGGCAATGAGCAGTTCTTC. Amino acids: CASSGGPGNEQFF.

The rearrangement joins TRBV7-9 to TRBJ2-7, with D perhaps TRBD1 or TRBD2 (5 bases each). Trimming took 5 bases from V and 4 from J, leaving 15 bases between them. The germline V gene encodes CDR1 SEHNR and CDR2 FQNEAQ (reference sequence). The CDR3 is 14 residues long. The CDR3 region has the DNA TGTGCCAGCAGCGGCCGGGACCACCAGTACGAGCAGTACTTC. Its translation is CASSGRDHQYEQYF. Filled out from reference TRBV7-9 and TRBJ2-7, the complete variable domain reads DTGVSQNPRHKITKRGQNVTFRCDPISEHNRLYWYRQTLGQGPEFLTYFQNEAQLEKSRLLSDRFSAERPKGSFSTLEIQRTEQGDSAMYLCASSGRDHQYEQYFGPGTRLTVT.